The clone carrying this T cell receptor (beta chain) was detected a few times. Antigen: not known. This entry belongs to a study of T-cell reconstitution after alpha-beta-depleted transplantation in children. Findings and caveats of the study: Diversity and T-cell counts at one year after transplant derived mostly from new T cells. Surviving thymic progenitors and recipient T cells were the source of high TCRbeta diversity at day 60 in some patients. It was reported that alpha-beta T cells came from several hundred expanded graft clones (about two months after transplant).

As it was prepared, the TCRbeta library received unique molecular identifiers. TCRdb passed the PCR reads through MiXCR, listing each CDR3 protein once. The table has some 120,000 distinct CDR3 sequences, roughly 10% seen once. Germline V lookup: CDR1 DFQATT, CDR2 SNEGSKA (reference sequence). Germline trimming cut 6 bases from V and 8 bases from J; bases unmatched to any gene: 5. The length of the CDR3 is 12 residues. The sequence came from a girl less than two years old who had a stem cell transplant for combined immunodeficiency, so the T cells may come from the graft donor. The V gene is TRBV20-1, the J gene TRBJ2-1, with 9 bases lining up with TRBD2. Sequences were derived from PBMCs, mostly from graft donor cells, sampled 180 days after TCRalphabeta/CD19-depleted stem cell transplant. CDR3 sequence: CSAPTSGDEQFF. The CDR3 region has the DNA TGCAGTGCGCCGACTAGCGGAGATGAGCAGTTCTTC.